A single sample is the source of the 29 T cell receptor beta chains below, sequenced in a study of shared T cell receptors in the human thymus. The protocol was immunoSEQ multiplex PCR, while the TCRdb copy is restricted to in-frame clones and leaves out a portion. The table shows just under 550,000 clones, with approximately 78% occurring only once. The same specimen was also included in a second study, on human thymus T cells.

Material: thymocytes. The receptors here all came from a boy in the first two years of life with a congenital heart defect.

The V gene is TRBV4-2, the J gene TRBJ2-7; 7 bases line up with TRBD2. The CDR3 sequence is 17 residues long. Looked up from germline, CDR1 is LGHNA and CDR2 is YNFKEQ. After removal of 8 bases from V and 2 bases from J, the junction contained 18 bases not matched to a gene. The chain's CDR3 is CASSTRGSGRDAYEQYF. The CDR3 region has the DNA TGTGCCAGCTCTACCCGAGGTAGCGGGCGGGACGCCTACGAGCAGTACTTC.

The gene calls are TRBV10-1 and TRBJ2-2; TRBD2 matches 9 bases. CDR1 and CDR2 from the germline V gene are WNHNN and SYGVQD (reference sequence). The CDR3 sequence is 16 residues long. V dropped 6 bases and J dropped 0; count of bases not matched to a gene: 5. CDR3 in amino acids: CASSIRTSANTGELFF. The CDR3 DNA follows: TGCGCCAGCAGCATCAGGACTAGCGCGAACACCGGGGAGCTGTTTTTT.

The rearrangement links TRBV30 to TRBJ1-5; 7 positions match TRBD1. The CDR3 is 14 residues long. The germline V gene has CDR1 GTSNPN and CDR2 SVGIG (reference sequence). J gave up 7 bases and V 0 bases, and 6 bases lay outside the gene matches. The CDR3 spells CAWSVGTGVQPQHF. The CDR3 DNA reads as TGTGCCTGGAGTGTAGGTACAGGGGTCCAGCCCCAGCATTTT.

This clone was counted between two and nine times. The chain couples TRBV27 to TRBJ2-7, with TRBD2 identical over 10 bases. CDR3 length: 15 residues. The germline V gene encodes CDR1 MNHEY and CDR2 SMNVEV (reference sequence). With 6 bases clipped from V and 2 bases from J, the junction kept 7 bases outside the gene matches. In nucleotides, the CDR3 is TGTGCCAGCAGCTTCGGTCTAGCGGGAGCCTACGAGCAGTACTTC. Translated, it gives CASSFGLAGAYEQYF.

The genes are TRBV7-8 and TRBJ2-1; weak D call: TRBD2 (5 bases). This CDR3 has 15 amino acids. Trimming removed 5 bases at V and 9 bases at J, with 20 bases between. CDR1 is SGHVS and CDR2 is FQNEAQ in the germline V gene. The CDR3 reads CASSPNPGGEAEQFF. Written as DNA, the CDR3 is TGTGCCAGCAGCCCAAACCCCGGAGGTGAGGCTGAGCAGTTCTTC.

This clone was observed a few times. The chain recombines TRBV6-5 with TRBJ1-1, with a possible D match to TRBD1 (6 bases). This CDR3 is 16 amino acids long. From germline, CDR1 is MNHEY and CDR2 SVGAGI. V lost 0 bases, J lost 0 bases, and 11 bases lay in between. The CDR3 sequence is CASSYSGGGLNTEAFF. The CDR3 DNA reads TGTGCCAGCAGTTACTCAGGGGGGGGGCTGAACACTGAAGCTTTCTTT.

In regard to this clone: The same CDR3 arises from other DNA sequences in this sample as well. This chain uses TRBV27 with TRBJ2-1; TRBD1 matches at 8 bases. The length of the CDR3 is 14 residues. The J segment lost 5 bases and the V segment lost 6 bases, leaving 6 bases of the junction unmatched. CDR1 MNHEY and CDR2 SMNVEV come from the germline V gene (reference sequence). CDR3 sequence reads: CASSPLTGDNEQFF. Here the CDR3 DNA reads TGTGCCAGCAGCCCTTTGACAGGGGACAATGAGCAGTTCTTC.

This clone was recorded only once. The J gene is TRBJ1-4, the V gene TRBV9, with TRBD1 matching over 7 bases. The CDR3 has 17 residues. Trimming at V came to 5 bases and at J to 2 bases, leaving 12 bases not matched to a gene. The germline gives CDR1 SGDLS, CDR2 YYNGEE. The CDR3 sequence is CASSLGGPRGTNEKLFF. For the CDR3, the DNA is TGTGCCAGCAGTCTGGGGGGCCCCAGGGGGACTAATGAAAAACTGTTTTTT.

The genes are TRBV28 and TRBJ2-1, with TRBD1 matching 8 bases. This CDR3 has 17 amino acids. Germline trimming cut 6 bases from V and 1 base from J; bases unmatched to any gene: 11. The germline gives CDR1 MDHEN, CDR2 SYDVKM. The CDR3 bases are TGTGCCAGCAGCGCCCCCCCAGGGGGCAGTTCCTACAATGAGCAGTTCTTC. Its translation is CASSAPPGGSSYNEQFF.

This chain joins TRBV28 and TRBJ1-2; no clear D. The CDR3 is 13 residues long. Germline CDR1 reads MDHEN; CDR2 reads SYDVKM. Deletions cut 3 bases from V and 6 bases from J, with 11 bases between. The DNA of the CDR3 is TGTGCCAGCAGTTTTAAGGGCGGGAATGGCTACACCTTC. It encodes CASSFKGGNGYTF.

J is TRBJ2-1 and V is TRBV18, with 7 bases aligning to TRBD2. Germline-derived CDR1 and CDR2 are KGHSH and LQKENI. After removal of 0 bases from V and 4 bases from J, the junction contained 3 bases not matched to a gene. CDR3 length: 15 amino acids. The chain's CDR3 is CASSPPGAGYNEQFF. CDR3 sequence (DNA): TGTGCCAGCTCACCACCGGGAGCGGGGTACAATGAGCAGTTCTTC.

The V call is TRBV6-1, the J call TRBJ2-7; 8 nucleotides match TRBD1. V lost 4 bases and J lost 0; bases outside the gene matches: 8. Germline lookup yields CDR1 MNHNS and CDR2 SASEGT. The CDR3 is 16 amino acids. CDR3 residues: CASSGGRDRSSYEQYF. CDR3 nucleotides: TGTGCCAGCAGTGGGGGGCGGGACAGGAGCTCCTACGAGCAGTACTTC.

The rearrangement links TRBV7-2 to TRBJ1-1, with 7 bases fitting TRBD1. The CDR3 extends over 16 amino acids. Looked up from germline, CDR1 is SGHTA and CDR2 is FQGNSA. V was pared by 3 bases and J by 3 bases, with 10 bases of the junction left unmatched. Written as DNA, the CDR3 is TGTGCCAGCAGCTTGGTCGCAGGGGGAAGAGACACTGAAGCTTTCTTT. Its translation is CASSLVAGGRDTEAFF.

This chain links TRBV7-2 with TRBJ2-3; TRBD2 matches at 8 bases. Germline CDR1 reads SGHTA; CDR2 reads FQGNSA. Germline trimming cut 3 bases from V and 0 bases from J; bases unmatched to any gene: 11. The CDR3 loop spans 18 amino acids. Here the CDR3 reads CASSFRSSGVPSTDTQYF. DNA for the CDR3: TGTGCCAGCAGCTTCCGGAGTAGCGGGGTTCCTAGCACAGATACGCAGTATTTT.

The V and J genes are TRBV7-2 and TRBJ2-2; possibly TRBD1 for D (7 bases). Trimming stripped 2 bases from V and 3 bases from J, with 10 bases between. CDR3 size: 15 residues. CDR1 is SGHTA, CDR2 FQGNSA, per germline. As DNA, the CDR3 is TGTGCCAGCAGCTTAAGCAGGGGGGACACCGGGGAGCTGTTTTTT. Its translation: CASSLSRGDTGELFF.

The V and J genes are TRBV11-3 and TRBJ2-7, with 14 bases lining up with TRBD2. Germline V gives CDR1 SGHNT, CDR2 YENEEA. This CDR3 region has 19 residues. V dropped 1 base and J dropped 4; count of bases not matched to a gene: 12. The CDR3 sequence: CASSLVGPGTSGSTYEQYF. DNA of the CDR3: TGTGCCAGCAGCTTAGTGGGACCCGGGACTAGCGGGAGTACGTACGAGCAGTACTTC.

The chain links TRBV6-5 to TRBJ2-3; tentative D call: TRBD2 (7 bases). Germline V gene lookup returns CDR1 MNHEY and CDR2 SVGAGI. The CDR3 length is 15 residues. Trimming cost V 10 bases and J 2 bases, with 19 bases left between them. CDR3 protein: CATSSSGGPTDTQYF. CDR3 coding DNA: TGTGCCACCTCCTCCTCGGGGGGCCCCACAGATACGCAGTATTTT.

The chain joins TRBV4-1 to TRBJ1-5; 9 bases fit TRBD1. The V segment lost 0 bases and the J segment 6 bases; nucleotides outside the gene matches: 6. The CDR3 totals 16 residues. Germline V CDR1 and CDR2: MGHRA, YSYEKL. CDR3 in DNA: TGCGCCAGCAGCCAAGATAACAGGGGGCTCGGTCAGCCCCAGCATTTT. Translation: CASSQDNRGLGQPQHF.

J is TRBJ1-5 and V is TRBV11-2; maybe TRBD1 (5 bases). CDR1 SGHAT and CDR2 FQNNGV come from the germline V gene. This CDR3 spans 15 amino acids. The germline V and J ends were trimmed by 1 base and 3 bases, with 10 bases remaining between them. CDR3 DNA: TGTGCCAGCAGCTTAGGGGGGGGGATCAATCAGCCCCAGCATTTT. This translates into CASSLGGGINQPQHF.

The rearrangement uses TRBV27 and TRBJ2-2; 8 nucleotides match TRBD1. After removal of 0 bases from V and 6 bases from J, the junction contained 3 bases not matched to a gene. The CDR3 length is 15 residues. Germline V gives CDR1 MNHEY, CDR2 SMNVEV (reference sequence). The CDR3 reads CASSLSGRGPGELFF. For the CDR3, the DNA is TGTGCCAGCAGTTTATCGGGCAGGGGGCCCGGGGAGCTGTTTTTT.

The chain carries TRBV4-3 and TRBJ2-7; 12 bases align to TRBD2. CDR1 and CDR2 (germline): LGHNA, YSLEER. The ends lost 4 bases at V and 7 bases at J; junction bases unmatched: 8. The CDR3 length is 15 residues. The CDR3 sequence: CASSRTSGALGEQYF. The CDR3 nucleotides read TGCGCCAGCAGCCGGACTAGCGGGGCCCTCGGGGAGCAGTACTTC.

DNA of the CDR3: TGTGCCAGCGGAAGGGGGCACGGCACTGAAGCTTTCTTT. Residues: CASGRGHGTEAFF. The rearrangement links TRBV6-6 to TRBJ1-1; 7 nucleotides align to TRBD1. This CDR3 contains 13 residues. The V gene end was trimmed by 8 bases and the J gene end by 4 bases; junction bases not matched to a gene: 7. Germline V gene data show CDR1 as MNHNY and CDR2 as SVGAGI (reference sequence).

V usage is TRBV28 and J usage is TRBJ2-7; weak D call: TRBD1 (8 bases). The germline V gene has CDR1 MDHEN and CDR2 SYDVKM. Trimming cost V 7 bases and J 3 bases, with 16 bases left between them. CDR3 length: 14 amino acids. The CDR3 nucleotides read TGTGCCAGCACCTGGACAGGGAGGGACTACGAGCAGTACTTC. Translating gives CASTWTGRDYEQYF.

The J gene is TRBJ1-1, the V gene TRBV27; a weak D match, TRBD1 (5 bases). Germline CDR1 is MNHEY and CDR2 is SMNVEV (reference sequence). V lost 3 bases and J lost 1, with 18 bases in between. The CDR3 runs to 17 residues. CDR3 sequence: CASSFRGTREGNTEAFF. The DNA of the CDR3 is TGTGCCAGCAGTTTTAGGGGCACCCGGGAGGGGAACACTGAAGCTTTCTTT.

This chain connects TRBV6-1 to TRBJ2-1; 8 bases map to TRBD2. The germline V gene has CDR1 MNHNS and CDR2 SASEGT. CDR3 length equals 14 residues. Unmatched junction bases numbered 5, after V lost 6 bases and J lost 4 bases. The CDR3 coding sequence is TGTGCCAGCAGCGCAGCGGGAGTGTACAATGAGCAGTTCTTC. It encodes CASSAAGVYNEQFF.

V is TRBV4-2 and J is TRBJ2-7; maybe TRBD2 (5 bases). Germline loops: CDR1 LGHNA, CDR2 YNFKEQ. With 2 bases removed from V and 3 bases from J, the gap between germline ends came to 14 bases. CDR3 length equals 15 residues. CDR3 loop: CASSQKLGHLYEQYF. CDR3 nucleotide sequence: TGTGCCAGCAGCCAAAAACTAGGGCATCTCTACGAGCAGTACTTC.

The chain employs TRBV1 and TRBJ2-1; the table assigns TRBD2, which was not confirmed against the DNA. TRBV1 is reported as a pseudogene. The CDR3 length is 18 residues. CDR3 amino acids: CTSSQERPKRSSYNEQFF. The CDR3 nucleotides read TGCACCAGCAGCCAAGAGAGGCCCAAGCGGAGCTCCTACAATGAGCAGTTCTTC.

The V call is TRBV4-1, the J call TRBJ1-2; D uncertain. This CDR3 contains 15 residues. Germline CDR1 MGHRA, CDR2 YSYEKL. Trimming left V 1 base short and J 5 bases short, with 14 bases between. CDR3 in DNA: TGCGCCAGCAGCCAAGGGGCCGGACTGGCTTATGGCTACACCTTC. The encoded protein is CASSQGAGLAYGYTF.

The chain couples TRBV25-1 to TRBJ2-7; 8 nucleotides align to TRBD2. Per the germline V gene, CDR1 is MGHDK and CDR2 is SYGVNS. Losses at the gene ends were 5 bases for V and 6 bases for J; bases not matched to a gene: 12. The CDR3 is 15 amino acids. The CDR3 here is CASSPGGFGPLEQYF. The CDR3 nucleotides are TGTGCCAGCAGTCCGGGAGGGTTCGGTCCCCTCGAGCAGTACTTC.